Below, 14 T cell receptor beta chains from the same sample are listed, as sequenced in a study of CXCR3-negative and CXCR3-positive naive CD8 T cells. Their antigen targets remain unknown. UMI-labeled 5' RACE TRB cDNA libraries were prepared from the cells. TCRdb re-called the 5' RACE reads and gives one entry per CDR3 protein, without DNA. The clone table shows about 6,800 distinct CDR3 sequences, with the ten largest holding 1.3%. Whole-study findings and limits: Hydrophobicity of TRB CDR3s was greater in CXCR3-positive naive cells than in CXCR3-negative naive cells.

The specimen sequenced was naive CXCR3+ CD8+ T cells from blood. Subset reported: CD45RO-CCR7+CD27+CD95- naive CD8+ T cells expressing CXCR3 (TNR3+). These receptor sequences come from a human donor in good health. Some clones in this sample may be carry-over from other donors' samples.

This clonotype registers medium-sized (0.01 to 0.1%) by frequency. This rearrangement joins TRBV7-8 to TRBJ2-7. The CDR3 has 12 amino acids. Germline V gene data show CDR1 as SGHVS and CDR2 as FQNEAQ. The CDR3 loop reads CASSLGSYEQYF. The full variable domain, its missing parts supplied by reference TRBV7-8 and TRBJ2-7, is GAGVSQSPRYKVAKRGQDVALRCDPISGHVSLFWYQQALGQGPEFLTYFQNEAQLDKSGLPSDRFFAERPEGSVSTLKIQRTQQEDSAVYLCASSLGSYEQYFGPGTRLTVT.

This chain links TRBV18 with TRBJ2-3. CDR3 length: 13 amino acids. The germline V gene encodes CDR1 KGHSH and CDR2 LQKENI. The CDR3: CASSGNHTDTQYF.

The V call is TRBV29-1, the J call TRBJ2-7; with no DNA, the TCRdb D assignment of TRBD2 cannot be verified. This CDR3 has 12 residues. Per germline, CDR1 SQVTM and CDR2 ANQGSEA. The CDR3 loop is CSVRTSGYEQYF.

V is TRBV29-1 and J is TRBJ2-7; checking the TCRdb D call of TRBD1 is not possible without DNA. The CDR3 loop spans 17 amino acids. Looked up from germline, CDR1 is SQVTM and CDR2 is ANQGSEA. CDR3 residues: CSVFRDLGTGISYEQYF.

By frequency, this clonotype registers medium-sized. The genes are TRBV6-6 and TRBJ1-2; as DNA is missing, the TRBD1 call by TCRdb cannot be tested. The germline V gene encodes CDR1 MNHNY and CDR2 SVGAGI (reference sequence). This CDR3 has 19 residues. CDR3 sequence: CASSYPHNYNRDRGAFVTF.

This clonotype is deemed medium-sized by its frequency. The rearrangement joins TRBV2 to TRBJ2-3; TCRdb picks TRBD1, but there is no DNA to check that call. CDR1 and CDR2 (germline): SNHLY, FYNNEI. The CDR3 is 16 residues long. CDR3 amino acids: CASNPGGSGGTDTQYF.

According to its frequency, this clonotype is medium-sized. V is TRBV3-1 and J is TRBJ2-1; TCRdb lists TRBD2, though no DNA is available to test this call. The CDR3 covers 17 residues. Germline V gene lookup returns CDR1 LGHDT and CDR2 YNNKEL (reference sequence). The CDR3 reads CASSHLDASSGSNEQFF.

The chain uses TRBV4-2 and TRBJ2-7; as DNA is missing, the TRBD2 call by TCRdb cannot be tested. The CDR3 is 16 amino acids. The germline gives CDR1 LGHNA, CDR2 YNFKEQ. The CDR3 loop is CASSPRLAGSDYEQYF.

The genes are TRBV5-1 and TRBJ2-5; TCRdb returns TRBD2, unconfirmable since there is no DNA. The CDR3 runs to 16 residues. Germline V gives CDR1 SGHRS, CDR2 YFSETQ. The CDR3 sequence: CARSLGRAGAVETQYF.

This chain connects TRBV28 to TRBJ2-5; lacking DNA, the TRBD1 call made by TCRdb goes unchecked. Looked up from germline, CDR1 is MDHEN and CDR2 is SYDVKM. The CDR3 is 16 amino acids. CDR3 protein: CASSLSGQGAGETQYF.

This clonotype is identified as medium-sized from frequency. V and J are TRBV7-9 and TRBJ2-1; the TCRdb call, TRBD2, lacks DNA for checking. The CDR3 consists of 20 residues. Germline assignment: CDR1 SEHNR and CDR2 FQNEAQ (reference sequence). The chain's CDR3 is CASSLVPTSGPRSSYNEQFF. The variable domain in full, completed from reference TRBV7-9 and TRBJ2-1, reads DTGVSQNPRHKITKRGQNVTFRCDPISEHNRLYWYRQTLGQGPEFLTYFQNEAQLEKSRLLSDRFSAERPKGSFSTLEIQRTEQGDSAMYLCASSLVPTSGPRSSYNEQFFGPGTRLTVL.

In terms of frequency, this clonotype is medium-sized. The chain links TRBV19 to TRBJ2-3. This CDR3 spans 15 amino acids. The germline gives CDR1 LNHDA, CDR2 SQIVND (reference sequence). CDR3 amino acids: CASSIVLGYADTQYF. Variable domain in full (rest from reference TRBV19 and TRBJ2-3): DGGITQSPKYLFRKEGQNVTLSCEQNLNHDAMYWYRQDPGQGLRLIYYSQIVNDFQKGDIAEGYSVSREKKESFPLTVTSAQKNPTAFYLCASSIVLGYADTQYFGPGTRLTVL.

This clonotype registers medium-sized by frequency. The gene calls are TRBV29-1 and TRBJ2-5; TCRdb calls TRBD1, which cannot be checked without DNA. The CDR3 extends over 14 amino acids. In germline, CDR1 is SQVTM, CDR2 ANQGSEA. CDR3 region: CSVGFQGEQETQYF.

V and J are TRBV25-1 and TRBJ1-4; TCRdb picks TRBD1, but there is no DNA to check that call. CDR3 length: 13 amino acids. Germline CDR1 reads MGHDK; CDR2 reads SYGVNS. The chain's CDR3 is CASSETGNEKLFF. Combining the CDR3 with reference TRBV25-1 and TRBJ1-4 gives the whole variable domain EADIYQTPRYLVIGTGKKITLECSQTMGHDKMYWYQQDPGMELHLIHYSYGVNSTEKGDLSSESTVSRIRTEHFPLTLESARPSHTSQYLCASSETGNEKLFFGSGTQLSVL.